The source of this TCR beta chain is a study of T-cell reconstitution after alpha-beta-depleted transplantation in children. Using unique molecular identifiers, the investigators prepared the TCRbeta library. TCRdb itself ran the PCR reads through MiXCR, one entry per CDR3 protein. This sample carries some 520,000 distinct CDR3 sequences, approximately 32% of them seen once, and the ten largest clones take less than 2.5%. CDR3 length equals 15 residues. Germline CDR1 and CDR2: DFQATT and SNEGSKA (reference sequence). V shed 0 bases and J 1 base; nucleotides not matched to a gene: 5. This TCR was sampled from a human donor who donated a stem cell graft to a child with aplastic anemia. This material consisted of PBMCs from the stem cell graft donor, taken from the stem cell graft. The chain employs TRBV20-1 and TRBJ2-5, with 7 bases identical to TRBD1. The CDR3 DNA sequence: TGCAGTGCTAGAGATCGGGCAGGGGGCCAAGAGACCCAGTACTTC. Translating it yields CSARDRAGGQETQYF.